This T cell receptor (beta chain) was documented in a study of blood T cells in healthy people across ages. The overall study: Template switching caught about one barcoded beta molecule for each two T cells.

Trimming pared 2 bases from V and 6 bases from J, leaving 13 bases between. The CDR3 sequence is 14 residues long. In germline, CDR1 is MNHNY, CDR2 SVGAGI (reference sequence). Using a J-beta primer mix together with a sample-barcoded 5' primer, a second PCR was run for roughly 6 to 11 cycles. TCRdb re-called the 5' RACE reads with MiXCR, one entry per CDR3 protein. Among 750,000 or so distinct CDR3 sequences listed, 20% to 30% were seen once. Separately, the same data were catalogued under a study of T cells of mothers and their children.

V and J are TRBV6-6 and TRBJ1-2, with a weak D call TRBD1 (6 bases). The sequencing sample was made of blood. The TCR was taken from a boy aged 10-17 years in good health. As DNA, the CDR3 is TGTGCCAGCAGTTACGGGACAAGGAACGATGGCTACACCTTC. It translates to CASSYGTRNDGYTF.